This T cell receptor (beta chain) is from a study of blood T cell repertoires in COVID-19. The CDR3 contains 14 residues. Germline CDR1 MNHEY, CDR2 SVGAGI. With 5 bases clipped from V and 2 bases from J, the junction kept 6 bases outside the gene matches. Method: immunoSEQ multiplex PCR; TCRdb's copy keeps in-frame clones and lacks some. The top ten clones hold about 9.7% of a sample with about 180,000 clones, roughly 82% of them seen once. The source material was PBMCs or T cells enriched from blood (not recorded which). This chain joins TRBV6-5 and TRBJ2-7, with TRBD1 identical over 7 bases. The clonotype comes from a woman aged 30 to 39 who had recovered from COVID-19. Here the CDR3 reads CASSPYRGPYEQYF. The CDR3 DNA reads as TGTGCCAGCAGTCCCTACAGGGGACCCTACGAGCAGTACTTC.